Listed here are 8 T cell receptor beta chains from one sample, sequenced in a study of T cells after yellow fever vaccination. One entry per CDR3 protein results from TCRdb running MiXCR on the 5' RACE reads. The table has fewer than 350,000 distinct CDR3 sequences, less than 4.5% seen once; the top ten hold about 25%. The sequencing here drew on PBMCs, taken on the day of the yellow fever booster vaccination. These TCRs come from a man between 18 and 35 years old who received the YFV17D yellow fever vaccine.

Many counts were recorded for this clonotype. The chain links TRBV12-3 or TRBV12-4 to TRBJ1-1; D uncertain. Trimming cost V 2 bases and J 3 bases, with 10 bases left between them. The CDR3 runs to 14 residues. The CDR3 loop is CASSLRREDTEAFF. The CDR3 DNA follows: TGTGCCAGCAGTTTAAGACGCGAGGACACTGAAGCTTTCTTT.

This clonotype occurred a few times. This chain uses TRBV4-2 with TRBJ1-2; D gene unclear. With 0 bases removed from V and 7 bases from J, the gap between germline ends came to 9 bases. The CDR3 is 13 residues long. Germline CDR1 LGHNA, CDR2 YNFKEQ. The CDR3 DNA reads TGTGCCAGCAGCCAAGATTCCCTTTTTGGCTACACCTTC. Protein sequence: CASSQDSLFGYTF.

This clonotype was counted ten times or more. At one boundary the junction diverges from the germline segment, which might be a read error. The gene calls are TRBV18 and TRBJ2-2, with a weak D call TRBD1 (5 bases). Germline values: CDR1 KGHSH, CDR2 LQKENI. CDR3 length: 15 amino acids. The CDR3: CASSPLQGPAGELFF. The CDR3 DNA follows: TGTGCCAGCTCGCCACTCCAGGGTCCGGCCGGGGAGCTGTTTTTT.

The table lists this clonotype with many counts. The J gene is TRBJ2-1, the V gene TRBV7-3; 11 nucleotides match TRBD2. There are 15 residues in the CDR3. The germline gives CDR1 SGHTA, CDR2 FQGTGA. The ends lost 3 bases at V and 5 bases at J; junction bases unmatched: 3. CDR3 sequence reads: CASSLLAGGNNEQFF. Written as DNA, the CDR3 is TGTGCCAGCAGCTTGCTAGCGGGGGGTAACAATGAGCAGTTCTTC.

This clonotype was observed at least ten times. The chain carries TRBV6-5 and TRBJ2-7, with 7 positions matching TRBD2. The CDR3 covers 14 residues. Germline trimming cut 3 bases from V and 2 bases from J; bases unmatched to any gene: 4. Germline V lookup: CDR1 MNHEY, CDR2 SVGAGI. The CDR3 DNA reads as TGTGCCAGCAGTTATGGGCGGGGGACCTACGAGCAGTACTTC. Amino acid sequence: CASSYGRGTYEQYF.

The J gene is TRBJ2-3, the V gene TRBV7-8, with 11 nucleotides matching TRBD2. There are 15 residues in the CDR3. Germline CDR1 SGHVS, CDR2 FQNEAQ. V shed 3 bases and J 7 bases; nucleotides not matched to a gene: 6. The CDR3 bases are TGTGCCAGCAGCTTGGGACTAGCGGTCTTGAATACGCAGTATTTT. Its translation is CASSLGLAVLNTQYF.

The CDR3 region has the DNA TGTGCCAGCAGCCGACAGCTGGCGGGGGGACATTCACCCCTCCACTTT. Protein sequence: CASSRQLAGGHSPLHF. This chain uses TRBV6-6 with TRBJ1-6; possible D gene TRBD1, 5 bases. The CDR3 extends over 16 amino acids. CDR1 MNHNY and CDR2 SVGAGI come from the germline V gene (reference sequence). V lost 6 bases, J lost 8 bases, and 20 bases lay in between.

In this sample, this clonotype turned up a few times. The V and J genes are TRBV9 and TRBJ2-1, with D uncertain. Germline V lookup: CDR1 SGDLS, CDR2 YYNGEE. Trimming took off 4 bases at V and 0 bases at J, with 11 bases between the two ends. This CDR3 has 15 residues. The CDR3 nucleotides are TGTGCCAGCAGCCTTAGCCAGAGCTCCTACAATGAGCAGTTCTTC. This translates into CASSLSQSSYNEQFF.